This is a list of T cell receptor beta chains from one sample in a study of siplizumab effects on memory and regulatory T cells. Sequenced by immunoSEQ multiplex PCR; TCRdb stores in-frame clones only, minus some. In the table there are around 100,000 clones, around 94% of which are singletons. The sample comprised Tregs sorted from blood. These receptor sequences come from a human donor in good health. CDR3s include the opening cysteine and the closing phenylalanine or tryptophan. D genes are given only for firm matches. Clone size is not always given. Where it is, it says once, few, many or a class for expanded clones.

size: .
V: TRBV7-9
J: TRBJ2-7
D: .
CDR3: CASSLEDEQYF
DNA: TGTGCCAGCAGCTTGGAGGACGAGCAGTACTTC

size: .
V: TRBV6-1
J: TRBJ2-5
D: TRBD2
CDR3: CASRASTSGRTQYF
DNA: TGTGCCAGCAGAGCATCTACTAGCGGCCGGACCCAGTACTTC

size: .
V: TRBV19
J: TRBJ2-7
D: .
CDR3: CASSKGGTVNYEQYF
DNA: TGTGCCAGTAGTAAGGGGGGGACAGTTAACTACGAGCAGTACTTC

size: .
V: TRBV4-1
J: TRBJ2-1
D: .
CDR3: CASSQPLGNPSYNEQFF
DNA: TGCGCCAGCAGCCAACCGCTTGGGAACCCGTCCTACAATGAGCAGTTCTTC

size: .
V: TRBV28
J: TRBJ1-5
D: .
CDR3: CASRLRQEYQPQHF
DNA: TGTGCCAGCAGACTTAGACAGGAATATCAGCCCCAGCATTTT

size: .
V: TRBV6-6
J: TRBJ1-1
D: .
CDR3: CASSQTFGQSNTEAFF
DNA: TGTGCCAGCAGCCAGACCTTCGGACAATCGAACACTGAAGCTTTCTTT

size: .
V: TRBV27
J: TRBJ1-3
D: .
CDR3: CASSLSGPHSGNTIYF
DNA: TGTGCCAGCAGTTTATCGGGACCGCACTCTGGAAACACCATATATTTT

size: .
V: TRBV5-1
J: TRBJ2-3
D: TRBD2
CDR3: CASSMGTSGRSDTQYF
DNA: TGCGCCAGCAGCATGGGGACTAGCGGGAGATCAGATACGCAGTATTTT

size: .
V: TRBV7-3
J: TRBJ2-2
D: .
CDR3: CASSLTGLAGELFF
DNA: TGTGCCAGCAGCTTAACGGGGCTAGCCGGGGAGCTGTTTTTT

size: .
V: TRBV13
J: TRBJ1-2
D: TRBD1
CDR3: CASSFRPLRQGLFNYGYTF
DNA: TGTGCCAGCAGCTTTAGGCCCCTCCGACAGGGGCTATTTAACTATGGCTACACCTTC

size: few
V: TRBV28
J: TRBJ1-3
D: TRBD1
CDR3: CASSFAGGGNTIYF
DNA: TGTGCCAGCAGTTTCGCAGGGGGTGGAAACACCATATATTTT

size: once
V: TRBV27
J: TRBJ2-1
D: TRBD1
CDR3: CASSFGTVYNEQFF
DNA: TGTGCCAGCAGTTTTGGGACAGTTTACAATGAGCAGTTCTTC

size: .
V: TRBV11-3
J: TRBJ2-3
D: .
CDR3: CASSPRSGRSTDTQYF
DNA: TGTGCCAGCAGCCCAAGAAGCGGGCGGAGCACAGATACGCAGTATTTT

size: .
V: TRBV5-4
J: TRBJ1-1
D: .
CDR3: CASSFGQLRMNTEAFF
DNA: TGTGCCAGCAGCTTCGGACAGCTTCGGATGAACACTGAAGCTTTCTTT

size: .
V: TRBV18
J: TRBJ2-5
D: .
CDR3: CASSPRQSVQETQYF
DNA: TGTGCCAGCTCACCACGTCAGTCGGTCCAAGAGACCCAGTACTTC

size: .
V: TRBV7-3
J: TRBJ2-7
D: .
CDR3: CASSLGGGQFEQYF
DNA: TGTGCCAGCAGCTTAGGAGGGGGACAGTTCGAGCAGTACTTC

size: .
V: TRBV29-1
J: TRBJ2-3
D: .
CDR3: CSAPLSGSTDTQYF
DNA: TGCAGCGCACCTTTGAGCGGGAGCACAGATACGCAGTATTTT

size: .
V: TRBV7-8
J: TRBJ2-1
D: TRBD2
CDR3: CASSLGSGRANEQFF
DNA: TGTGCCAGCAGCTTGGGGAGCGGGAGGGCCAATGAGCAGTTCTTC

size: .
V: TRBV27
J: TRBJ1-5
D: TRBD1
CDR3: CASSLYRGVVVQPQHF
DNA: TGTGCCAGCAGTTTATACAGGGGAGTCGTCGTTCAGCCCCAGCATTTT

size: .
V: TRBV12-5
J: TRBJ2-7
D: .
CDR3: CASARGPEQYF
DNA: TGTGCTAGTGCCCGGGGACCCGAGCAGTACTTC

size: .
V: TRBV30
J: TRBJ1-1
D: .
CDR3: CAWSVYGMNTEAFF
DNA: TGTGCCTGGAGTGTATATGGGATGAACACTGAAGCTTTCTTT

size: .
V: TRBV7-9
J: TRBJ1-1
D: .
CDR3: CASSSWVESNTEAFF
DNA: TGTGCCAGCAGCTCTTGGGTAGAATCGAACACTGAAGCTTTCTTT

size: .
V: TRBV14
J: TRBJ2-7
D: .
CDR3: CASSHWGQGLSSYEQYF
DNA: TGTGCCAGCAGCCATTGGGGGCAGGGCCTAAGCTCCTACGAGCAGTACTTC

size: few
V: TRBV6-1
J: TRBJ2-7
D: TRBD1
CDR3: CASSGQGSSYEQYF
DNA: TGTGCCAGCAGTGGACAGGGGAGCTCCTACGAGCAGTACTTC

size: .
V: TRBV5-1
J: TRBJ2-7
D: TRBD2
CDR3: CASSPTGLAPIYEQYF
DNA: TGCGCCAGCAGCCCCACTGGACTAGCGCCAATCTACGAGCAGTACTTC

size: .
V: TRBV5-4
J: TRBJ2-3
D: .
CDR3: CASSPGTPDTQYF
DNA: TGTGCCAGCAGCCCAGGGACCCCAGATACGCAGTATTTT

size: .
V: TRBV7-9
J: TRBJ1-1
D: .
CDR3: CASSQQGNTEAFF
DNA: TGTGCCAGCAGCCAACAGGGCAACACTGAAGCTTTCTTT

size: .
V: TRBV7-9
J: TRBJ1-3
D: .
CDR3: CASSLALGRSSGNTIYF
DNA: TGTGCCAGCAGCTTAGCGCTCGGGAGATCTTCTGGAAACACCATATATTTT

size: .
V: TRBV28
J: TRBJ1-4
D: .
CDR3: CASPPGDQWGEKLFF
DNA: TGTGCCAGTCCCCCTGGGGACCAGTGGGGGGAAAAACTGTTTTTT

size: .
V: TRBV2
J: TRBJ2-7
D: .
CDR3: CASSGEGAYEQYF
DNA: TGTGCCAGCAGTGGTGAGGGGGCCTACGAGCAGTACTTC

size: few
V: TRBV19
J: TRBJ1-1
D: .
CDR3: CASIGPWVGRTEAFF
DNA: TGTGCCAGTATCGGCCCATGGGTTGGGCGGACTGAAGCTTTCTTT

size: .
V: TRBV30
J: TRBJ1-1
D: .
CDR3: CAWSVSPTGAEAFF
DNA: TGTGCCTGGAGTGTATCCCCGACGGGAGCTGAAGCTTTCTTT

size: .
V: TRBV7-8
J: TRBJ2-5
D: .
CDR3: CASSLRPLGRGETQYF
DNA: TGTGCCAGCAGCTTAAGACCCCTGGGGCGTGGGGAGACCCAGTACTTC

size: .
V: TRBV19
J: TRBJ1-5
D: TRBD1
CDR3: CASSILGTGDFQPQHF
DNA: TGTGCCAGTAGTATTTTAGGGACAGGGGATTTTCAGCCCCAGCATTTT

size: once
V: TRBV28
J: TRBJ1-5
D: .
CDR3: CASIGRGGQPQHF
DNA: TGTGCCAGCATTGGGAGGGGGGGGCAGCCCCAGCATTTT

size: .
V: TRBV5-1
J: TRBJ1-1
D: .
CDR3: CASSLRGTEAFF
DNA: TGCGCCAGCAGCTTGCGTGGGACTGAAGCTTTCTTT

size: .
V: TRBV7-9
J: TRBJ2-1
D: .
CDR3: CASSLVDTGSVNNEQFF
DNA: TGTGCCAGCAGCTTAGTCGATACCGGGAGTGTCAACAATGAGCAGTTCTTC

size: .
V: TRBV18
J: TRBJ1-2
D: TRBD1
CDR3: CASSQGARNGYTF
DNA: TGTGCCAGTTCACAGGGGGCGCGAAATGGCTACACCTTC

size: .
V: TRBV12-5
J: TRBJ2-3
D: TRBD2
CDR3: CASGLLPGSGRKGTQYF
DNA: TGTGCTAGTGGTTTGCTCCCCGGTAGCGGGAGAAAAGGGACGCAGTATTTT

size: .
V: TRBV10-3
J: TRBJ2-7
D: .
CDR3: CATQGPPYEQYF
DNA: TGTGCCACTCAGGGGCCTCCGTACGAGCAGTACTTC

size: once
V: TRBV30
J: TRBJ2-5
D: .
CDR3: CAETTRGQKTQYF
DNA: TGTGCCGAGACTACCAGGGGCCAAAAGACCCAGTACTTC

size: few
V: TRBV7-9
J: TRBJ1-1
D: .
CDR3: CASSSFTEAFF
DNA: TGTGCCAGCAGCTCTTTCACTGAAGCTTTCTTT

size: .
V: TRBV14
J: TRBJ2-7
D: .
CDR3: CASSQLGHIEQYF
DNA: TGTGCCAGCAGCCAATTGGGACATATCGAGCAGTACTTC

size: .
V: TRBV5-1
J: TRBJ2-7
D: TRBD1
CDR3: CASSLRSRDRGTYEQYF
DNA: TGCGCCAGCAGCTTGAGGAGCCGGGACAGGGGCACCTACGAGCAGTACTTC

size: once
V: TRBV6-4
J: TRBJ2-7
D: .
CDR3: CASPWFCGILRTYEQYF
DNA: TGTGCCAGTCCGTGGTTCTGCGGGATCCTCAGAACCTACGAGCAGTACTTC

size: .
V: TRBV29-1
J: TRBJ2-1
D: .
CDR3: CSAIQNNEQFF
DNA: TGCAGCGCCATCCAGAACAATGAGCAGTTCTTC

size: once
V: TRBV5-8
J: TRBJ2-1
D: .
CDR3: CASSLAPGTGVGEQFF
DNA: TGTGCCAGCAGCTTGGCCCCAGGGACGGGTGTGGGAGAGCAGTTCTTC

size: .
V: TRBV6-1
J: TRBJ2-3
D: .
CDR3: CASSWGVTGDTQYF
DNA: TGTGCCAGCTCATGGGGGGTCACCGGGGATACGCAGTATTTT

size: .
V: TRBV10-1
J: TRBJ1-2
D: .
CDR3: CASRRFRHGPFGGYTF
DNA: TGCGCCAGCAGGAGGTTCCGGCACGGCCCTTTCGGCGGCTACACCTTC

size: .
V: TRBV18
J: TRBJ2-7
D: .
CDR3: CASSPIGGEQYF
DNA: TGTGCCAGCTCACCAATCGGGGGCGAGCAGTACTTC

size: .
V: TRBV5-1
J: TRBJ2-7
D: .
CDR3: CASSSLLGGMSSYEQYF
DNA: TGCGCCAGCAGCTCCCTTCTCGGCGGGATGAGCTCCTACGAGCAGTACTTC

size: .
V: TRBV5-4
J: TRBJ1-1
D: .
CDR3: CASSWGGRMNTEAFF
DNA: TGTGCCAGCAGCTGGGGGGGGCGGATGAACACTGAAGCTTTCTTT

size: .
V: TRBV18
J: TRBJ2-7
D: .
CDR3: CASSTTTYEQYF
DNA: TGTGCCAGCTCAACCACGACGTACGAGCAGTACTTC

size: .
V: TRBV20-1
J: TRBJ2-3
D: .
CDR3: CSARYRDTQYF
DNA: TGCAGTGCTAGATATAGGGATACGCAGTATTTT